A selection of T cell receptor beta chains follows, all from one sample in a study of blood T cells in healthy people across ages. TCRdb recomputed calls from the 5' RACE reads with MiXCR, one row per CDR3 protein. Of 730,000 or so distinct CDR3 sequences in the sample, about 42% were seen once. The sequenced material came from blood. These receptors originate from a woman aged 55-69 years in good health. The CDR3 runs from the conserved cysteine through the conserved F or W. D genes are given only for firm matches. Clone size is stated in some rows and not others, as once, few, many or a class when expanded.

abundance: once
d_gene: TRBD2
j_gene: TRBJ2-3
v_gene: TRBV3-1
len: 14
CDR3nt: TGTGCCAGCAGCGCACGGGGGGGCGGGGATACGCAGTATTTT
CDR3aa: CASSARGGGDTQYF

abundance: -
d_gene: -
j_gene: TRBJ2-5
v_gene: TRBV27
len: 14
CDR3nt: TGTGCCAGCAGTTTAGATCGGAATGACAATGAGCAGTACTTC
CDR3aa: CASSLDRNDNEQYF

abundance: many
d_gene: -
j_gene: TRBJ1-2
v_gene: TRBV12-3/TRBV12-4
len: 14
CDR3nt: TGTGCCAGCAGTTGGATAGCCTCTAACTATGGCTACACCTTC
CDR3aa: CASSWIASNYGYTF

abundance: -
d_gene: -
j_gene: TRBJ1-1
v_gene: TRBV6-1
len: 14
CDR3nt: TGTGCCAGCAGTGAACCAGGGAAAAGCACTGAAGCTTTCTTT
CDR3aa: CASSEPGKSTEAFF

abundance: -
d_gene: -
j_gene: TRBJ1-1
v_gene: TRBV11-2
len: 14
CDR3nt: TGTGCCAGCAGCTTAGAAGCGGCAGGGCATGAAGCTTTCTTT
CDR3aa: CASSLEAAGHEAFF

abundance: many
d_gene: TRBD1
j_gene: TRBJ2-7
v_gene: TRBV6-5
len: 14
CDR3nt: TGTGCCAGCAGTATTTCGACAGGGATCTACGAGCAGTACTTC
CDR3aa: CASSISTGIYEQYF

abundance: -
d_gene: -
j_gene: TRBJ2-7
v_gene: TRBV10-3
len: 14
CDR3nt: TGTGCCATCAGTGGCCGGGACAACTCCTACGAGCAGTACTTC
CDR3aa: CAISGRDNSYEQYF

abundance: -
d_gene: -
j_gene: TRBJ1-4
v_gene: TRBV6-6
len: 13
CDR3nt: TGTGCCAGCAGGAGGGGAGGCCATGAAAAACTGTTTTTT
CDR3aa: CASRRGGHEKLFF

abundance: -
d_gene: -
j_gene: TRBJ2-7
v_gene: TRBV27
len: 15
CDR3nt: TGTGCCAGCAGTAGACTGTGGGGACAAACCTACGAGCAGTACTTC
CDR3aa: CASSRLWGQTYEQYF

abundance: many
d_gene: -
j_gene: TRBJ1-2
v_gene: TRBV12-3/TRBV12-4
len: 14
CDR3nt: TGTGCCAGCACCTCCCTCGGGGACGGCTATGGCTACACCTTC
CDR3aa: CASTSLGDGYGYTF

abundance: -
d_gene: -
j_gene: TRBJ2-7
v_gene: TRBV7-6
len: 14
CDR3nt: TGTGCCAGCAGCCCGTGGGTAGCGGCCTACGAGCAGTACTTC
CDR3aa: CASSPWVAAYEQYF

abundance: -
d_gene: TRBD1
j_gene: TRBJ1-3
v_gene: TRBV20-1
len: 16
CDR3nt: TGCAGTGCTTCGGACAGGGCCTTAGTCTCTGGAAACACCATATATTTT
CDR3aa: CSASDRALVSGNTIYF

abundance: -
d_gene: -
j_gene: TRBJ2-7
v_gene: TRBV30
len: 14
CDR3nt: TGTGCCTGGAGTGCCTTATCGGACTACAATGAGCAGTACTTC
CDR3aa: CAWSALSDYNEQYF

abundance: -
d_gene: -
j_gene: TRBJ2-2
v_gene: TRBV7-9
len: 14
CDR3nt: TGTGCCAGCAGCTTATCCTCAAACACCGGGGAGCTGTTTTTT
CDR3aa: CASSLSSNTGELFF

abundance: few
d_gene: TRBD1
j_gene: TRBJ2-1
v_gene: TRBV6-5
len: 18
CDR3nt: TGTGCCAGCAGTTACAGGGCCCTTGGGACAGGGGCCCACAATGAGCAGTTCTTC
CDR3aa: CASSYRALGTGAHNEQFF

abundance: -
d_gene: -
j_gene: TRBJ2-2
v_gene: TRBV11-3
len: 15
CDR3nt: TGTGCCAGCAGCTTATATTCCCAGAACACCGGGGAGCTGTTTTTT
CDR3aa: CASSLYSQNTGELFF

abundance: -
d_gene: -
j_gene: TRBJ1-2
v_gene: TRBV4-2
len: 14
CDR3nt: TGTGCCAGCAGCCAAGATTGGCAGGGAAGGGGCTACACCTTC
CDR3aa: CASSQDWQGRGYTF

abundance: -
d_gene: -
j_gene: TRBJ2-7
v_gene: TRBV20-1
len: 13
CDR3nt: TGCAGTGCTCCCGACGCGGGACGGATCGAGCAGTACTTC
CDR3aa: CSAPDAGRIEQYF

abundance: -
d_gene: -
j_gene: TRBJ1-2
v_gene: TRBV15
len: 17
CDR3nt: TGTGCCACCTCGCAAAGCCGGGGAGGGTTCCCCAACTATGGCTACACCTTC
CDR3aa: CATSQSRGGFPNYGYTF

abundance: few
d_gene: TRBD2
j_gene: TRBJ2-3
v_gene: TRBV6-5
len: 15
CDR3nt: TGTGCCAGCACCTTGTTTTGGGGGGGGACAGATACGCAGTATTTT
CDR3aa: CASTLFWGGTDTQYF

abundance: -
d_gene: -
j_gene: TRBJ2-7
v_gene: TRBV12-3/TRBV12-4
len: 12
CDR3nt: TGTGCCAGCAGGGCGAACAACTACGAGCAGTACTTC
CDR3aa: CASRANNYEQYF

abundance: -
d_gene: TRBD1
j_gene: TRBJ1-2
v_gene: TRBV11-3
len: 12
CDR3nt: TGTGCCAGCAGCTACGACAGGGGCGCCCTCACCTTC
CDR3aa: CASSYDRGALTF

abundance: -
d_gene: -
j_gene: TRBJ2-4
v_gene: TRBV29-1
len: 12
CDR3nt: TGCAGCGTAGCACAGGGTGGAGACATTCAGTACTTC
CDR3aa: CSVAQGGDIQYF

abundance: -
d_gene: -
j_gene: TRBJ2-2
v_gene: TRBV5-1
len: 16
CDR3nt: TGCGCCAGCAGCTTGGTGGGCGGATTTCAAGATGGGGAGCTGTTTTTT
CDR3aa: CASSLVGGFQDGELFF

abundance: few
d_gene: TRBD2
j_gene: TRBJ2-1
v_gene: TRBV25-1
len: 17
CDR3nt: TGTGCCAGCAGTGAATGGGAAAGCGGGGGGGGAAGGAATGAGCAGTTCTTC
CDR3aa: CASSEWESGGGRNEQFF

abundance: -
d_gene: TRBD1
j_gene: TRBJ1-6
v_gene: TRBV27
len: 14
CDR3nt: TGTGCCAGCAAGCCCGGACAGGGATATTCACCCCTCCACTTT
CDR3aa: CASKPGQGYSPLHF

abundance: -
d_gene: TRBD2
j_gene: TRBJ2-1
v_gene: TRBV5-6
len: 15
CDR3nt: TGTGCCAGCAGGACCACTAGCGAGGGAAGAATGGAGCAGTTCTTC
CDR3aa: CASRTTSEGRMEQFF

abundance: -
d_gene: -
j_gene: TRBJ1-4
v_gene: TRBV7-9
len: 14
CDR3nt: TGTGCCAGCAGCTTGGACAGCTTGAGTGAAAAACTGTTTTTT
CDR3aa: CASSLDSLSEKLFF

abundance: -
d_gene: TRBD2
j_gene: TRBJ2-3
v_gene: TRBV7-3
len: 17
CDR3nt: TGTGCCAGCAGCTCCTTATTGACTAGCGGGTACACAGATACGCAGTATTTT
CDR3aa: CASSSLLTSGYTDTQYF

abundance: -
d_gene: -
j_gene: TRBJ1-2
v_gene: TRBV29-1
len: 13
CDR3nt: TGCAGTGCGGGGGCGGCGGTTAACTATGGCTACACCTTC
CDR3aa: CSAGAAVNYGYTF

abundance: many
d_gene: -
j_gene: TRBJ2-6
v_gene: TRBV27
len: 15
CDR3nt: TGTGCCAGCAGTAAGGGACAACCTGGGGCCAACGTCCTGACTTTC
CDR3aa: CASSKGQPGANVLTF

abundance: few
d_gene: TRBD1
j_gene: TRBJ1-2
v_gene: TRBV6-5
len: 14
CDR3nt: TGTGCCAGCCACAGAGGGACAGGGGTGTCTGGCTACACCTTC
CDR3aa: CASHRGTGVSGYTF

abundance: -
d_gene: TRBD1
j_gene: TRBJ1-2
v_gene: TRBV12-3/TRBV12-4
len: 12
CDR3nt: TGTGCCAGCACCGAGGGGGCGTATGGCTTCACCTTC
CDR3aa: CASTEGAYGFTF

abundance: few
d_gene: -
j_gene: TRBJ2-3
v_gene: TRBV20-1
len: 14
CDR3nt: TGCAGTGCTTCCGGCCTCCTGATCACAGATACGCAGTATTTT
CDR3aa: CSASGLLITDTQYF

abundance: -
d_gene: TRBD2
j_gene: TRBJ2-5
v_gene: TRBV24-1
len: 11
CDR3nt: TGTGCCATCGGACTAGCGGATGAGCAGTACTTC
CDR3aa: CAIGLADEQYF

abundance: -
d_gene: TRBD1
j_gene: TRBJ2-3
v_gene: TRBV11-2
len: 15
CDR3nt: TGTGCCAGCAGCTTCTCGGGACAGGGTTCAGATACGCAGTATTTT
CDR3aa: CASSFSGQGSDTQYF

abundance: -
d_gene: -
j_gene: TRBJ2-4
v_gene: TRBV7-8
len: 16
CDR3nt: TGTGCCAGCAGCTTAGCGGCAGCACTAGCCAAAAACATTCAGTACTTC
CDR3aa: CASSLAAALAKNIQYF

abundance: few
d_gene: -
j_gene: TRBJ2-7
v_gene: TRBV29-1
len: 14
CDR3nt: TGCAGCGTGGCTGTAGCGGAGCATTCCTACGAGCAGTACTTC
CDR3aa: CSVAVAEHSYEQYF

abundance: many
d_gene: -
j_gene: TRBJ2-1
v_gene: TRBV5-1
len: 15
CDR3nt: TGCGCCAGCAGCTTTACAGGGGAGGATTACAATGAGCAGTTCTTC
CDR3aa: CASSFTGEDYNEQFF

abundance: few
d_gene: -
j_gene: TRBJ1-2
v_gene: TRBV20-1
len: 15
CDR3nt: TGCAGTGCCGTCTGGGAGGGGCGGCAAATGGATGGCTACACCTTC
CDR3aa: CSAVWEGRQMDGYTF

abundance: few
d_gene: -
j_gene: TRBJ2-5
v_gene: TRBV20-1
len: 15
CDR3nt: TGCAGTGCTAGAGTGACGGGGCGGGGTGGAGAGACCCAGTACTTC
CDR3aa: CSARVTGRGGETQYF

abundance: -
d_gene: -
j_gene: TRBJ2-3
v_gene: TRBV28
len: 15
CDR3nt: TGTGCCAGCAGTTCCTCCTCCGACGGTACAGATACGCAGTATTTT
CDR3aa: CASSSSSDGTDTQYF

abundance: -
d_gene: TRBD2
j_gene: TRBJ2-7
v_gene: TRBV5-5
len: 13
CDR3nt: TGTGCCAGCAAAGGGGAGGGCTCCTACGAGCAGTACTTC
CDR3aa: CASKGEGSYEQYF

abundance: -
d_gene: -
j_gene: TRBJ2-2
v_gene: TRBV6-4
len: 14
CDR3nt: TGTGCCAGCAGTCCGTCAGGGGAGGCCGGGGAGCTGTTTTTT
CDR3aa: CASSPSGEAGELFF

abundance: -
d_gene: -
j_gene: TRBJ2-1
v_gene: TRBV7-7
len: 13
CDR3nt: TGTGCTAGCAGCCGACAAGCGCTCAGCAAGCAGTTCTTC
CDR3aa: CASSRQALSKQFF